Listed below are T cell receptor beta chains from one sample, sequenced in a study of vaccination and CD4 T cells after COVID-19. One entry per CDR3 protein results from TCRdb running MiXCR on the PCR reads. The sample includes some 14,000 distinct CDR3 sequences, 69% of them seen just once. This specimen consisted of CD4+ T cells from blood, obtained after SARS-CoV-2 vaccination. The receptors stem from a human donor who had recovered from COVID-19. CDR3s include the opening cysteine and the closing phenylalanine or tryptophan. Fields, in order: CDR3 length, V gene, J gene, D gene, clone size, CDR3 DNA, CDR3 protein. D genes are given only for firm matches. Only some rows state a clone size, as once, few, many or a class for expanded clones.

13	TRBV2	TRBJ1-6	-	-	TGTGCCAGCAGGTGGCCTAGGAATTCACCCCTCCACTTT	CASRWPRNSPLHF
15	TRBV27	TRBJ1-1	TRBD1	-	TGTGCCAGCAGCCACCCACAGGGGGCGGACACTGAAGCTTTCTTT	CASSHPQGADTEAFF
13	TRBV11-2	TRBJ2-5	-	-	TGTGCCAGCAGCTTCTGGACGGCAGAGACCCAGTACTTC	CASSFWTAETQYF
13	TRBV28	TRBJ1-1	-	-	TGTGCCAGCAGGGACACCCTGTACTCTGAAGCTTTCTTT	CASRDTLYSEAFF
19	TRBV7-9	TRBJ1-3	-	-	TGTGCCAGCAGCTTAACCCGGTTGAGCGGGGGGCAGTCTGGAAACACCATATATTTT	CASSLTRLSGGQSGNTIYF
19	TRBV2	TRBJ2-3	-	-	TGTGCCAGCAGTGAGTTTAGCACTAGCCACGAAAGGGGTACAGATACGCAGTATTTT	CASSEFSTSHERGTDTQYF
16	TRBV7-9	TRBJ2-2	TRBD2	-	TGTGCCAGCAGTCCTCCTAGCGGGAGTTTCACCGGGGAGCTGTTTTTT	CASSPPSGSFTGELFF
12	TRBV7-2	TRBJ2-5	-	-	TGTGCCAGCAGCAATCTCCAAGAGACCCAGTACTTC	CASSNLQETQYF
15	TRBV20-1	TRBJ2-3	-	few	TGCAGTGCTAGGGCTGCGGCCACTAGCACAGATACGCAGTATTTT	CSARAAATSTDTQYF
15	TRBV20-1	TRBJ2-3	TRBD2	-	TGCAGTGCTAGAGCACGGGAGGCCGGGACAGATACGCAGTATTTT	CSARAREAGTDTQYF
13	TRBV29-1	TRBJ1-5	-	-	TGCAGCGTTAGTCGGGGGTACAATCAGCCCCAGCATTTT	CSVSRGYNQPQHF
12	TRBV20-1	TRBJ1-2	TRBD1	-	TGCAGTGCTACCTGGACAGGGGCCGGCTACACCTTC	CSATWTGAGYTF
13	TRBV24-1	TRBJ1-5	-	-	TGTGCCACCAGTGGGAAGGGCAATCAGCCCCAGCATTTT	CATSGKGNQPQHF
14	TRBV6-1	TRBJ1-2	-	few	TGTGCCAGCAGGGTCGGGGTGACTAACTATGGCTACACCTTC	CASRVGVTNYGYTF
13	TRBV7-2	TRBJ2-6	-	-	TGTGCCACCCGGGGAGCTGGGGCCAACGTCCTGACTTTC	CATRGAGANVLTF
13	TRBV20-1	TRBJ1-4	-	-	TGCAGTGCCCAGACGGAGTTTAATGAAAAACTGTTTTTT	CSAQTEFNEKLFF
16	TRBV5-1	TRBJ1-6	TRBD1	-	TGCGCCAGCAGCCTAGGACAGGGAACGCTTGGGTCACCCCTCCACTTT	CASSLGQGTLGSPLHF
15	TRBV4-1	TRBJ1-1	-	-	TGCGCCAGCAGCCAGAATCCAGGGTCGAGGGCTGAAGCTTTCTTT	CASSQNPGSRAEAFF
16	TRBV28	TRBJ2-1	-	-	TGTGCCAGCAGAATACCCGGGATGACGAGCTACCGGGAGCAGTTCTTC	CASRIPGMTSYREQFF
15	TRBV28	TRBJ2-2	TRBD1	-	TGTGCCAGCAGTCCCCCAGGGGGCTTCACCGGGGAGCTGTTTTTT	CASSPPGGFTGELFF
14	TRBV19	TRBJ2-5	-	-	TGTGCCAGTAGTATAGTCGGCAGACCGGAGACCCAGTACTTC	CASSIVGRPETQYF
12	TRBV20-1	TRBJ1-2	-	few	TGCAGTGCTACCAACCAGGGGAACGGCTACACCTTC	CSATNQGNGYTF
16	TRBV20-1	TRBJ1-6	-	-	TGCAGTGCTAGAACTCCGGCCAGCTCCTATAATTCACCCCTCCACTTT	CSARTPASSYNSPLHF
14	TRBV9	TRBJ1-2	-	once	TGTGCCAGCAGCGTAGTCCCGGGGGCTGGTTCATACACCTTC	CASSVVPGAGSYTF
15	TRBV20-1	TRBJ2-3	TRBD2	-	TGCAGTGCCAGACTAGCGGAAGGGGGGTCAGATACGCAGTATTTT	CSARLAEGGSDTQYF
13	TRBV12-3/TRBV12-4	TRBJ1-5	-	-	TGTGCCAGCTGCAGGGATAGCAATCAGCCCCAGCATTTT	CASCRDSNQPQHF
14	TRBV6-1	TRBJ1-4	-	few	TGTGCCAGTAATTCCGACAGGTTCCTCGTAAAACTGTTTTTT	CASNSDRFLVKLFF
13	TRBV20-1	TRBJ2-1	-	once	TGCAGTGCTCCCGCGGACAGATACAATGAGCAGTTCTTC	CSAPADRYNEQFF
11	TRBV12-3/TRBV12-4	TRBJ1-1	-	-	TGTGCCAGCAGTGAGGACACTGAAGCTTTCTTT	CASSEDTEAFF
15	TRBV20-1	TRBJ2-3	TRBD2	few	TGCAGTGCTTTCACCGCTAGCGGGAGTCAAGATACGCAGTATTTT	CSAFTASGSQDTQYF
13	TRBV24-1	TRBJ1-2	-	few	TGTGCCACCAGTGAGCAGGATAACTATGGCTACACCTTC	CATSEQDNYGYTF
15	TRBV20-1	TRBJ2-3	TRBD2	-	TGCAGTGCTTTCCGGACTAGCGGACGCACAGATACGCAGTATTTT	CSAFRTSGRTDTQYF
17	TRBV4-2	TRBJ2-3	TRBD1	-	TGTGCCAGCAGCCAAGACCTGTACAGGGGGAAGGCAGATACGCAGTATTTT	CASSQDLYRGKADTQYF
16	TRBV15	TRBJ2-5	-	-	TGTGCCACCAGCAGAGCCTCCCCGCGGCTAGGCGAGACCCAGTACTTC	CATSRASPRLGETQYF